The clone carrying this T cell receptor (beta chain) was seen more than once but under ten times. No antigen is known for it. The data belong to a study of cytomegalovirus exposure and HLA in healthy donors. General observations from the study: Per a prior analysis, the majority of TCR beta V segments were productive roughly 90% or roughly 30% of the time. Reports described diagnosis of cytomegalovirus status by the classifier as highly specific and sensitive.

The PCR employed 60 Vbeta primers together with 13 Jbeta primers. Measured with immunoSEQ multiplex PCR; TCRdb has only the in-frame clones, and not every one. The sample holds about 150,000 clones; more than 8% are singletons and the top ten take 1.8%. This TCR was sampled from a man aged 50-60 years in good health and CMV-seronegative. Sequencing input: PBMCs.

CDR3: CASSGGAIAYEQYF. CDR3 DNA: TGTGCCAGCAGTGGGGGAGCCATAGCATACGAGCAGTACTTC. V gene TRBV6-4 combines with J gene TRBJ2-7; perhaps TRBD2 as D (5 bases). Between the trimmed V and J ends, which lost 4 bases and 4 bases, there was a span of 14 bases. The CDR3 has 14 residues. CDR1 and CDR2 from the germline V gene are MRHNA and SNTAGT.